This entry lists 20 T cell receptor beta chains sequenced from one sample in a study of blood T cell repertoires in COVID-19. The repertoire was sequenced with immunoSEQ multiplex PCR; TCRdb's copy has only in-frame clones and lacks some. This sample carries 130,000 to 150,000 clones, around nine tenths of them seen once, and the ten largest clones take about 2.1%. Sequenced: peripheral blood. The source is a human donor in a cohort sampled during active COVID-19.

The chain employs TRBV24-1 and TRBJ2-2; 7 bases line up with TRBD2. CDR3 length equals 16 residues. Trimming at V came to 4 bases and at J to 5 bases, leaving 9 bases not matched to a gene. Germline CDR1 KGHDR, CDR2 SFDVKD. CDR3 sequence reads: CATSDPGLGRTGELFF. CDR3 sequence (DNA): TGTGCCACCAGTGACCCCGGACTAGGTCGGACCGGGGAGCTGTTTTTT.

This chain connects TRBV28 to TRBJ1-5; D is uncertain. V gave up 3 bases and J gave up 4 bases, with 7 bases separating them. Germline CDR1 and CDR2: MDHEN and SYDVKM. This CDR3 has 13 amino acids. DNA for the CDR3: TGTGCCAGCAGTTTCGGAGGAAATCAGCCCCAGCATTTT. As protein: CASSFGGNQPQHF.

The CDR3 loop reads CASSLQGTGPSRSYNEQFF. The CDR3 coding sequence is TGCGCCAGCAGCTTGCAAGGGACAGGGCCATCCCGCTCCTACAATGAGCAGTTCTTC. This sequence joins TRBV5-1 and TRBJ2-1, with 9 bases matching TRBD1. The germline V gene has CDR1 SGHRS and CDR2 YFSETQ. The junction had 11 bases not matched to a gene; V was cut back by 1 base and J by 0 bases. The CDR3 runs 19 residues.

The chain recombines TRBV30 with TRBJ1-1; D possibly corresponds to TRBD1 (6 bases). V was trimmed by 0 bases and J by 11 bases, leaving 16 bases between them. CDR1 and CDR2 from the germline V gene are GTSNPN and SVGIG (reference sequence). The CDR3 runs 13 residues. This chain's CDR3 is CAWSVRQGIEAFF. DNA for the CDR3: TGTGCCTGGAGTGTACGGCAGGGGATTGAGGCTTTCTTT.

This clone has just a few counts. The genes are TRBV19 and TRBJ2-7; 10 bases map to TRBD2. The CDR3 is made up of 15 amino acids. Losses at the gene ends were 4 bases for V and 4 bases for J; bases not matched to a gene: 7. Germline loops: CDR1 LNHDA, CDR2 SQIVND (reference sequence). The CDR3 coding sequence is TGTGCCAGTAGTACCAGGACTAGCGGTAATTACGAGCAGTACTTC. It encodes CASSTRTSGNYEQYF. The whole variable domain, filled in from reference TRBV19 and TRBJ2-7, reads DGGITQSPKYLFRKEGQNVTLSCEQNLNHDAMYWYRQDPGQGLRLIYYSQIVNDFQKGDIAEGYSVSREKKESFPLTVTSAQKNPTAFYLCASSTRTSGNYEQYFGPGTRLTVT.

CDR3 coding DNA: TGTGCCAGCAGTTTAACGACAGGGTCGCTCTACAATGAGCAGTTCTTC. It yields the protein CASSLTTGSLYNEQFF. The gene calls are TRBV6-5 and TRBJ2-1; 7 nucleotides align to TRBD1. V was pared by 4 bases and J by 3 bases, with 9 bases of the junction left unmatched. Germline assignment: CDR1 MNHEY and CDR2 SVGAGI. This CDR3 is built from 16 residues.

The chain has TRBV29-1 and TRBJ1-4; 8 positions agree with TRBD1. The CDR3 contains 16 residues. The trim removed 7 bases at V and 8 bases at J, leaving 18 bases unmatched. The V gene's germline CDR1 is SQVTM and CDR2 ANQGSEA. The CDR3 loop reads CSGQVNPGTGGEKLFF. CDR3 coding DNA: TGCAGCGGGCAGGTGAATCCCGGGACAGGCGGGGAAAAACTGTTTTTT.

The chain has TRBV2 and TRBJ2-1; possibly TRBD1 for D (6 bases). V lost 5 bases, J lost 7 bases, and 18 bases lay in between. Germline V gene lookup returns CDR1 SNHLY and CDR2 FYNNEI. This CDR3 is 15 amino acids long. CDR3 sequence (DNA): TGTGCCAGCAGTCGAAGAGAGGGGGAAGCTAATGAGCAGTTCTTC. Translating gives CASSRREGEANEQFF.

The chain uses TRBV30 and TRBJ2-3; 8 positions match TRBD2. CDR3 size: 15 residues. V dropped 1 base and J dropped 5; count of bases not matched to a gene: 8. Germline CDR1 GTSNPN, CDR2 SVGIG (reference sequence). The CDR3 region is CAWSGLAAGGDTQYF. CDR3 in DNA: TGTGCCTGGAGTGGTCTAGCGGCGGGAGGAGATACGCAGTATTTT.

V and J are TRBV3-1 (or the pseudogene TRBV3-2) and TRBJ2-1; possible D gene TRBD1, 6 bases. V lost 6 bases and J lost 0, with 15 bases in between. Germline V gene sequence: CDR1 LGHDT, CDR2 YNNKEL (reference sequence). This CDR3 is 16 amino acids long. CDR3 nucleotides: TGTGCCAGCAGGTCCCGCAGGGGACCCTCCTACAATGAGCAGTTCTTC. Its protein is CASRSRRGPSYNEQFF.

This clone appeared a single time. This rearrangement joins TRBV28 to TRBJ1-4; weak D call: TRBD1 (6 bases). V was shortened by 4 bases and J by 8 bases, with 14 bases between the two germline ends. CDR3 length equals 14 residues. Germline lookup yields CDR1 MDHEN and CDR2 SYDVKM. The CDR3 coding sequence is TGTGCCAGCAGTTCATGGGGGCTAGGGGAAAAACTGTTTTTT. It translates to CASSSWGLGEKLFF.

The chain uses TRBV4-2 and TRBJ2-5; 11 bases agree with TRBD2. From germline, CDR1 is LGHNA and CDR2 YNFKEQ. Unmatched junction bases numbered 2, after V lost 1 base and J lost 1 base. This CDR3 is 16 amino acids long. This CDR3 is CASSQVTSGTQETQYF. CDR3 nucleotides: TGTGCCAGCAGCCAAGTGACTAGCGGGACCCAAGAGACCCAGTACTTC.

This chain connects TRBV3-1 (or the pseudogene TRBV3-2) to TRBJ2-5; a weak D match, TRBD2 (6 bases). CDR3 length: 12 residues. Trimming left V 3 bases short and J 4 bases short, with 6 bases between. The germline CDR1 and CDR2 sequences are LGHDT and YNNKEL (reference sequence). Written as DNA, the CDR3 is TGTGCCAGCAGCCACGGGGGAGAGACCCAGTACTTC. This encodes CASSHGGETQYF.

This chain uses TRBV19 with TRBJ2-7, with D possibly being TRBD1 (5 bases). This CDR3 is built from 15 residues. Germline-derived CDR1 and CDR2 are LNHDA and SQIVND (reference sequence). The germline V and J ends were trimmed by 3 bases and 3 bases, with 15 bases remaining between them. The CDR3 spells CASSIATDPLYEQYF. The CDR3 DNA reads TGTGCCAGTAGTATTGCGACAGACCCCCTCTACGAGCAGTACTTC. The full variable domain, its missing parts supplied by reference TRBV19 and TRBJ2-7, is DGGITQSPKYLFRKEGQNVTLSCEQNLNHDAMYWYRQDPGQGLRLIYYSQIVNDFQKGDIAEGYSVSREKKESFPLTVTSAQKNPTAFYLCASSIATDPLYEQYFGPGTRLTVT.

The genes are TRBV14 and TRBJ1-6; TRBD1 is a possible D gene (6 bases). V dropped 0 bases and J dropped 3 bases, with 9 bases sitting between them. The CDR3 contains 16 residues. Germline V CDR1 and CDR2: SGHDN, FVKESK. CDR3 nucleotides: TGTGCCAGCAGCCAAGAGTCAGGGGTCTATAATTCACCCCTCCACTTT. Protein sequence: CASSQESGVYNSPLHF. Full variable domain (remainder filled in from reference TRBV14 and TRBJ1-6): EAGVTQFPSHSVIEKGQTVTLRCDPISGHDNLYWYRRVMGKEIKFLLHFVKESKQDESGMPNNRFLAERTGGTYSTLKVQPAELEDSGVYFCASSQESGVYNSPLHFGNGTRLTVT.

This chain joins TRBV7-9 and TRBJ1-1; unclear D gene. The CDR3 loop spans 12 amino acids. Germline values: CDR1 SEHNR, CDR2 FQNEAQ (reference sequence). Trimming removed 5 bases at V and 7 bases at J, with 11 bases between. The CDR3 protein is CASSESGSEAFF. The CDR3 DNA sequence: TGTGCCAGCAGCGAAAGTGGGAGTGAAGCTTTCTTT.

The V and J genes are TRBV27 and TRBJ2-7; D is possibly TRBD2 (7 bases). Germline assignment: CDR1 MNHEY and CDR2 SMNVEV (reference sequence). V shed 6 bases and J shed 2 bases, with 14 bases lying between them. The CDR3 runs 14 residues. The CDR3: CASSRAGQAYEQYF. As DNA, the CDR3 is TGTGCCAGCAGCCGAGCGGGACAAGCCTACGAGCAGTACTTC.

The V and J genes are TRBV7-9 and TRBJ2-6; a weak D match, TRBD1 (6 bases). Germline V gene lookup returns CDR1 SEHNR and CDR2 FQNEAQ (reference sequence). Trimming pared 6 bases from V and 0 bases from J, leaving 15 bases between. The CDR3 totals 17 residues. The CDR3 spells CASSSWTARSGANVLTF. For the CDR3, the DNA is TGTGCCAGCAGTTCATGGACAGCGCGCTCTGGGGCCAACGTCCTGACTTTC.

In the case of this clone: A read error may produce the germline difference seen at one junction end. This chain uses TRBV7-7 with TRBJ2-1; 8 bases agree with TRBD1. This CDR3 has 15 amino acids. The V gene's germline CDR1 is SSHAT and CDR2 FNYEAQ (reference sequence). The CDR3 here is CASSSGQGAGNEQFF. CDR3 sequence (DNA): TGTGCTAGCAGCTCGGGGCAGGGGGCAGGTAATGAGCAGTTCTTC.

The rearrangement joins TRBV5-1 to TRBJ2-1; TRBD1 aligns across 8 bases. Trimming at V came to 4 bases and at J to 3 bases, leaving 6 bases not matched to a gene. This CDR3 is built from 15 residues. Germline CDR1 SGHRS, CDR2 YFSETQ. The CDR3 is CASSQGQGDYNEQFF. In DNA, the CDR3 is TGCGCCAGCAGCCAAGGACAGGGAGACTACAATGAGCAGTTCTTC.